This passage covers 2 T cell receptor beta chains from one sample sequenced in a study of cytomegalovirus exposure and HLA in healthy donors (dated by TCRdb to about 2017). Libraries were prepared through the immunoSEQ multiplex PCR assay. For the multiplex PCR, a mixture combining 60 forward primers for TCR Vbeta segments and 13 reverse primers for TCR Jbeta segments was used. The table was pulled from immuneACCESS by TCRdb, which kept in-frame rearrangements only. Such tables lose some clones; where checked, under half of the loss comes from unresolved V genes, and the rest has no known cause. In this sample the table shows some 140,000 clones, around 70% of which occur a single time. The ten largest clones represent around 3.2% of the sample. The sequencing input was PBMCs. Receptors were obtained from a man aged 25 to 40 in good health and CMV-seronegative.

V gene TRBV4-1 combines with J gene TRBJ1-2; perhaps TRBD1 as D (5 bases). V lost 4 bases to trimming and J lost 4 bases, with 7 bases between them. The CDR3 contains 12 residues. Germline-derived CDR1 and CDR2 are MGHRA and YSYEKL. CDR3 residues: CASSPDSYGYTF. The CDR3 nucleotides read TGCGCCAGCAGCCCCGACAGCTATGGCTACACCTTC.

Here the CDR3 reads CASRPRQGLGSPLHF. The CDR3 DNA follows: TGTGCCAGCAGACCCCGACAGGGGTTAGGTTCACCCCTCCACTTT. This sequence joins TRBV6-5 and TRBJ1-6; 8 bases match TRBD1. Germline assignment: CDR1 MNHEY and CDR2 SVGAGI. CDR3 length: 15 residues. V trimming: 6 bases; J trimming: 9 bases; junction bases outside the gene matches: 10.